This record concerns one T cell receptor (beta chain) sequence. The target antigen is unknown. V dropped 5 bases and J dropped 2 bases, with 15 bases sitting between them. The CDR3 consists of 15 residues. Germline V gives CDR1 SGHTA, CDR2 FQGNSA. This record comes from a study of CD8 T cells in Susac syndrome. Study observations and caveats: The study's TCR sequencing and HLA analysis drew on a certain number of individuals. That number was acknowledged as relatively small.

Reverse transcription used about 0.5 to 1 ug RNA and random hexamers. It was immunoSEQ multiplex PCR that amplified TCR beta CDR3 across 54 Vbeta and 13 Jbeta. One entry per CDR3 protein results from TCRdb running MiXCR on the immunoSEQ multiplex PCR reads. Of 150,000 to 200,000 distinct CDR3 sequences listed, approximately 93% are singletons. From blood CD8+ and CD4+ T cells, TCR beta sequences were generated. Controls were age- and sex-matched healthy donors. Sample: CD4+ T cells from PBMCs. V and J are TRBV7-2 and TRBJ2-5, with a tentative D call TRBD1 (6 bases). This sequence originates from a human donor in good health. The CDR3 region has the DNA TGTGCCAGCAGCCTCAACCAGGGGAGACAAGAGACCCAGTACTTC. Residues: CASSLNQGRQETQYF.